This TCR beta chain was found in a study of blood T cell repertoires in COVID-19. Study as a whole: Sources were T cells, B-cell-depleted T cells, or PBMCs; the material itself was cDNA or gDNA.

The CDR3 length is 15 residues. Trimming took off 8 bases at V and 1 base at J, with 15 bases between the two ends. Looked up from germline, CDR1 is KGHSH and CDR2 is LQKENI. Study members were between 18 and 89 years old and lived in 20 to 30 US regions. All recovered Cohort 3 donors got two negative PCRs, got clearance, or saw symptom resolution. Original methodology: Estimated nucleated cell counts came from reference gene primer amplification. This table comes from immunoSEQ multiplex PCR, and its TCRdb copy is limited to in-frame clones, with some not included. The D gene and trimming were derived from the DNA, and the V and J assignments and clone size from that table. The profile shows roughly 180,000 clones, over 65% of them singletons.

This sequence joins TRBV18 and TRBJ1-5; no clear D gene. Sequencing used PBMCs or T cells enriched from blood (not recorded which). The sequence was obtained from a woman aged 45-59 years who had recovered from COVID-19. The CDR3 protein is CASHPAGQSNQPQHF. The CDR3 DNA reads TGTGCCAGCCATCCGGCGGGTCAGAGCAATCAGCCCCAGCATTTT.